The 18 T cell receptor beta chains below come from one sample, sequenced in a study of identical twins. MiXCR, run by TCRdb on the 5' RACE reads, gives a single entry per CDR3 protein. The sample holds roughly 250,000 distinct CDR3 sequences; roughly 7% are singletons and the top ten take approximately 3.6%. The same sample was also studied in work on yellow fever vaccine responses in identical twins.

The specimen sequenced was memory (CD45RO+) T cells sorted from blood. These receptors were collected from a woman aged 18 to 35 in good health.

This clonotype was found many times. The V and J genes are TRBV5-1 and TRBJ2-1; unclear D gene. CDR3 length: 15 amino acids. Trimming stripped 9 bases from V and 0 bases from J, with 16 bases between. The germline gives CDR1 SGHRS, CDR2 YFSETQ. CDR3 protein: CAILEKTRSYNEQFF. As DNA, the CDR3 is TGCGCCATCCTTGAGAAGACCCGCTCCTACAATGAGCAGTTCTTC. Based on the CDR3 plus reference TRBV5-1 and TRBJ2-1, the full variable domain is KAGVTQTPRYLIKTRGQQVTLSCSPISGHRSVSWYQQTPGQGLQFLFEYFSETQRNKGNFPGRFSGRQFSNSRSEMNVSTLELGDSALYLCAILEKTRSYNEQFFGPGTRLTVL.

This clonotype was counted between two and nine times. This chain links TRBV28 with TRBJ2-1; D is undetermined. Germline CDR1 and CDR2: MDHEN and SYDVKM. This CDR3 is 16 amino acids long. Trimming stripped 7 bases from V and 9 bases from J, with 25 bases between. The chain's CDR3 is CASIPQVANPKVEQFF. The CDR3 nucleotides are TGTGCCAGCATCCCTCAGGTGGCGAACCCAAAGGTTGAGCAGTTCTTC.

This clonotype was seen at least ten times. The chain couples TRBV6-1 to TRBJ1-5; no reliable D call. The CDR3 loop spans 14 amino acids. V was clipped by 7 bases and J by 7 bases, with 17 bases between them. Germline lookup yields CDR1 MNHNS and CDR2 SASEGT. CDR3: CASTPQIGGQPQHF. CDR3 in DNA: TGTGCCAGCACCCCGCAAATTGGAGGACAGCCCCAGCATTTT.

This clonotype was detected many times. V and J are TRBV20-1 and TRBJ2-1; 10 bases align to TRBD2. V lost 5 bases, J lost 0 bases, and 4 bases stayed unmatched. The CDR3 spans 15 residues. Germline lookup yields CDR1 DFQATT and CDR2 SNEGSKA (reference sequence). The DNA of the CDR3 is TGCAGTGCTCCAGCGGGAGGGAGCTCCTACAATGAGCAGTTCTTC. This gives the protein CSAPAGGSSYNEQFF.

V and J are TRBV3-1 and TRBJ2-5, with D unclear. The CDR3 extends over 15 amino acids. Germline lookup yields CDR1 LGHDT and CDR2 YNNKEL (reference sequence). Trimming removed 1 base from V and 2 bases from J, with 11 bases in between. This chain's CDR3 is CASSQVTSRQETQYF. The CDR3 bases are TGTGCCAGCAGCCAAGTGACATCTCGGCAAGAGACCCAGTACTTC.

The table lists this clonotype with many counts. The V gene is TRBV5-1, the J gene TRBJ2-6, with 10 bases fitting TRBD1. CDR1 and CDR2 (germline): SGHRS, YFSETQ. V shed 3 bases, J shed 2 bases, and the junction held 17 bases outside the gene matches. The CDR3 extends over 21 amino acids. In nucleotides, the CDR3 is TGCGCCAGCAGCTCGCAACCGACCGGGACAGGGGTCCTCACTGGGGCCAACGTCCTGACTTTC. This gives the protein CASSSQPTGTGVLTGANVLTF.

This clonotype was recorded many times. The chain is built from TRBV5-5 and TRBJ1-2; D is undetermined. Per germline, CDR1 SGHKS and CDR2 YYEKEE (reference sequence). CDR3 length equals 12 residues. V gave up 2 bases and J gave up 2 bases, with 4 bases separating them. The DNA of the CDR3 is TGTGCCAGCAGCTTCATCAACTATGGCTACACCTTC. Translating gives CASSFINYGYTF.

The sample holds a few counts of this clonotype. This rearrangement joins TRBV28 to TRBJ2-5; 11 bases map to TRBD2. Trimming at V came to 4 bases and at J to 1 base, leaving 23 bases not matched to a gene. The CDR3 has 22 amino acids. CDR1 is MDHEN, CDR2 SYDVKM, per germline. The CDR3 bases are TGTGCCAGCAGTTCCCTTTTCGGGGGTTGGGGACTAGCGGAACATTCCCAAGAGACCCAGTACTTC. Amino acid sequence: CASSSLFGGWGLAEHSQETQYF.

Many counts were recorded for this clonotype. J is TRBJ2-5 and V is TRBV9; 9 bases align to TRBD1. The CDR3 loop spans 16 amino acids. Per germline, CDR1 SGDLS and CDR2 YYNGEE. With V trimmed by 4 bases and J by 5 bases, 12 bases remained unmatched. The CDR3 sequence is CASSSGTGFRSETQYF. The CDR3 region has the DNA TGTGCCAGCAGCTCAGGGACAGGGTTTCGCTCGGAGACCCAGTACTTC. The variable domain in full, completed from reference TRBV9 and TRBJ2-5, reads DSGVTQTPKHLITATGQRVTLRCSPRSGDLSVYWYQQSLDQGLQFLIQYYNGEERAKGNILERFSAQQFPDLHSELNLSSLELGDSALYFCASSSGTGFRSETQYFGPGTRLLVL.

This chain uses TRBV7-8 with TRBJ2-1; TRBD2 matches 10 bases. The length of the CDR3 is 16 residues. Germline loops: CDR1 SGHVS, CDR2 FQNEAQ. V was clipped by 1 base and J by 6 bases; unmatched bases: 6. The CDR3 DNA is TGTGCCAGCAGCTTAGGAACTAGCGGGACTGCCAATGAGCAGTTCTTC. Translated, it gives CASSLGTSGTANEQFF.

This clonotype occurred many times. This chain connects TRBV7-9 to TRBJ2-7; TRBD1 might be the D (6 bases). Trimming took off 3 bases at V and 4 bases at J, with 7 bases between the two ends. CDR1 and CDR2 from the germline V gene are SEHNR and FQNEAQ (reference sequence). This CDR3 has 12 amino acids. CDR3 nucleotides: TGTGCCAGCAGCTTGGGGACATACGAGCAGTACGTC. It specifies CASSLGTYEQYV.

This clonotype has a count of ten or more. The chain joins TRBV5-1 to TRBJ2-5, with no clear D. The germline V gene has CDR1 SGHRS and CDR2 YFSETQ. V was cut by 0 bases and J by 2 bases, with 8 bases left in between. CDR3 length: 14 residues. DNA for the CDR3: TGCGCCAGCAGCTTGGGGCACTCACAAGAGACCCAGTACTTC. Translated: CASSLGHSQETQYF.

The chain uses TRBV5-4 and TRBJ2-5; no definite D call. CDR1 is SGHNT and CDR2 is YYREEE in the germline V gene (reference sequence). V lost 1 base to trimming and J lost 0 bases, with 10 bases between them. The CDR3 runs to 15 residues. CDR3 protein: CASSLKGSYQETQYF. CDR3 in DNA: TGTGCCAGCAGCTTGAAAGGATCGTACCAAGAGACCCAGTACTTC.

In this sample, this clonotype turned up many times. The J gene is TRBJ2-2, the V gene TRBV5-1, with 10 nucleotides matching TRBD2. With V trimmed by 1 base and J by 10 bases, 4 bases remained unmatched. This CDR3 region has 14 residues. Per the germline V gene, CDR1 is SGHRS and CDR2 is YFSETQ. CDR3 amino acids: CASSLPSGGVELFF. CDR3 DNA: TGCGCCAGCAGCTTGCCTAGCGGGGGCGTGGAGCTGTTTTTT.

The chain combines TRBV7-6 with TRBJ2-7; 13 nucleotides agree with TRBD2. The CDR3 sequence is 16 residues long. The germline CDR1 and CDR2 sequences are SGHVS and FNYEAQ. V shed 1 base, J shed 5 bases, and the junction held 5 bases outside the gene matches. Here the CDR3 DNA reads TGTGCCAGCAGCTTAGGGACTAGCGGGGGACTCAACGAGCAGTACGTC. This sequence encodes CASSLGTSGGLNEQYV.

This clonotype came up many times. The V call is TRBV12-3 or TRBV12-4, the J call TRBJ2-5; TRBD2 is a possible D gene (6 bases). V was cut by 3 bases and J by 3 bases, with 8 bases left in between. The CDR3 loop spans 13 amino acids. The CDR3 coding sequence is TGTGCCAGCAGTTTGGGGGGAAAAGAGACCCAGTACTTC. As protein: CASSLGGKETQYF.

In its sample, this clonotype was seen many times. The CDR3 DNA sequence: TGTGCCAGCAGCTTGGGGCTGGGAGAGACCCAGTACTTC. Its protein is CASSLGLGETQYF. The rearrangement uses TRBV5-5 and TRBJ2-5; D remains unclear. Germline V gene sequence: CDR1 SGHKS, CDR2 YYEKEE (reference sequence). The V gene lost 0 bases and the J gene lost 4 bases, with 7 bases spanning the gap. This CDR3 has 13 residues.

This clonotype was detected ten times or more. The J gene is TRBJ2-5, the V gene TRBV24-1, with 12 bases identical to TRBD2. The J segment lost 1 base and the V segment lost 0 bases, leaving 8 bases of the junction unmatched. The CDR3 runs to 19 residues. Germline V lookup: CDR1 KGHDR, CDR2 SFDVKD. The CDR3 here is CATSDLRRGTSGFQETQYF. The DNA for the CDR3 is TGTGCCACCAGTGATTTGCGGCGGGGGACTAGCGGGTTCCAAGAGACCCAGTACTTC.